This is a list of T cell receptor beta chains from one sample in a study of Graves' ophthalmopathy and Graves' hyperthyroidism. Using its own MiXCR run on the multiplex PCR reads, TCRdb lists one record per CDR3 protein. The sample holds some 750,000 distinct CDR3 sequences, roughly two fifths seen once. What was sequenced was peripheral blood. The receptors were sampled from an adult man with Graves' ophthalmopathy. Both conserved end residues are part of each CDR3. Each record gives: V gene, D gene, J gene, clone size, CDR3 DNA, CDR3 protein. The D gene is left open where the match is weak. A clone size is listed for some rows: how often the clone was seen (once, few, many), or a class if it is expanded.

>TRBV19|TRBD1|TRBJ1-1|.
TGTGCCAGTAGTATGGTCACAGGGGGCCCGAACACTGAAGCTTTCTTT
CASSMVTGGPNTEAFF
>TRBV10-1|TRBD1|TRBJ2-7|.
TGCGCCAGCAGTTACCCGACAGGGGGTCTCTACGAGCAGTACTTC
CASSYPTGGLYEQYF
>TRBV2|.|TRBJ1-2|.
TGCGCCAGCAGCCAAGATCGGATGGGGGTTCTATTTGGCTACACCTTC
CASSQDRMGVLFGYTF
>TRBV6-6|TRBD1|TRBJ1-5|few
TGCGCCAGCAGCTCAGACCCAGGGGGTGGCAATCAGCCCCAGCATTTT
CASSSDPGGGNQPQHF
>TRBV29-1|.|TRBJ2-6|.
TGCAGCGTGGGAGGAGCCAAGGAGAACACCGGGGCCAACGTCCTGACTTTC
CSVGGAKENTGANVLTF
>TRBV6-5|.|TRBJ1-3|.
TGTGCCAGCAGTGACGGACAGAACTCTGGAAACACCATATATTTT
CASSDGQNSGNTIYF
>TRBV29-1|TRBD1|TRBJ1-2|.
TGCAGCGTTGGAGGGGGCGCGGCTAACTATGGCTACACCTTC
CSVGGGAANYGYTF
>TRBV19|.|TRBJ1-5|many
TGTGCCAGTAGTATTACCGGGGTACGTCAGCCCCAGCATTTT
CASSITGVRQPQHF
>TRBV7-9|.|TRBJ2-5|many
TGTGCCAGCACTTCAGGGGAAGAGACCCAGTACTTC
CASTSGEETQYF
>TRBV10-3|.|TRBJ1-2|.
TGTGCCATCAGTGAGACCGGGTCGGGAGGCTACACCTTC
CAISETGSGGYTF
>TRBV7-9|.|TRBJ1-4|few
TGTGCCAGCAGCCAAGGGACACTGGCTAATGAAAAACTGTTTTTT
CASSQGTLANEKLFF
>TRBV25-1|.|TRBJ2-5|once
TGTGCCAGCAGTGCTACAGGGTACCAAGAGACCCAGTACTTC
CASSATGYQETQYF
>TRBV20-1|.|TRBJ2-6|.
TGCAGTGCTAAAAGTGGGCCAGGCGTTTCTGGGGCCAACGTCCTGACTTTC
CSAKSGPGVSGANVLTF
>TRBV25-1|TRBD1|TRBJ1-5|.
TGTGCCAGCAGATCAGGATGGACAGGGGGCAATCAGCCCCAGCATTTT
CASRSGWTGGNQPQHF
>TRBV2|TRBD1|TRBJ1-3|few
TGTGCCAGCACCTTCACAGGGGGGGGAAACACCATATATTTT
CASTFTGGGNTIYF
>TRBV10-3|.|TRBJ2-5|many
TGTGCCATCAGTGGCCCTGGGGAGGAGACCCAGTACTTC
CAISGPGEETQYF
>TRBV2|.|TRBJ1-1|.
TGTGCCAGCAGTGAATGGGATAATACGGAGGAAGCTTTCTTT
CASSEWDNTEEAFF
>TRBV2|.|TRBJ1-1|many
TGTGCCAGCAGCGAAGAGCAGGGGACTGAAGCTTTCTTT
CASSEEQGTEAFF
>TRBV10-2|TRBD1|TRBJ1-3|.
TGTGCCAGCAGTGACTCAGGGGGCTCTGGAAACACCATATATTTT
CASSDSGGSGNTIYF
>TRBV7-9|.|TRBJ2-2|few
TGTGCCAGCTGCCTGGGCAGTGCCGAGGAGGAGCTGTTTTTT
CASCLGSAEEELFF
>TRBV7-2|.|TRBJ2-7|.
TGTGCCAGCAGCTTAGCGCAATACGAGCAGTACTTC
CASSLAQYEQYF
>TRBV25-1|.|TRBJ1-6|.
TGTGCCAGCAGGGGAGATGCAGGCCCCGATTCACCCCTCCACTTT
CASRGDAGPDSPLHF
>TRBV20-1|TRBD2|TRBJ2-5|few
TGCAGTGCTAGAGTACTAGCGGGATGGGAAGAGACCCAGTACTTC
CSARVLAGWEETQYF
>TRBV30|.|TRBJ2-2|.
TGTGCCTGGGCCGGATCGGCCACCGGGGAGCTGTTTTTT
CAWAGSATGELFF
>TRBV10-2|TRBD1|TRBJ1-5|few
TGTGCCAGCAGTCCCTCCGGGACAGGGGCGATTAGCAATCAGCCCCAGCATTTT
CASSPSGTGAISNQPQHF
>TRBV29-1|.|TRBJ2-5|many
TGCAGCGTTGACACCAGTACGGAGACCCAGTACTTC
CSVDTSTETQYF
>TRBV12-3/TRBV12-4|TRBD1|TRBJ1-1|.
TGTGCTAGTGGTATTGACAGGGGATCCTACACTGAAGCTTTCTTT
CASGIDRGSYTEAFF
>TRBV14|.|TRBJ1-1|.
TGTGCCAGCAGCCAAGGGTCCAGGGAAGCTTTCTTT
CASSQGSREAFF
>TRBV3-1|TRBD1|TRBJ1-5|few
TGTGCCAGCAGCCAGGGGACAGTCAATCAGCCCCAGCATTTT
CASSQGTVNQPQHF
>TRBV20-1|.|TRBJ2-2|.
TGCAGTGCTAGATGGCCAGAAACGAACACCGGGGAGCTGTTTTTT
CSARWPETNTGELFF
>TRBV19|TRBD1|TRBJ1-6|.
TGTGCCAGTAGTACATTCCGGGACAGCCGTTCACCCCTCCACTTT
CASSTFRDSRSPLHF
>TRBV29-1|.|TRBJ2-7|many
TGCAGCGTTGAACCGTTATCCCGGGCAACCTACGAGCAGTACTTC
CSVEPLSRATYEQYF
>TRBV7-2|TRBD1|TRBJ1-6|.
TGTGCCAGCAGCCAAGATAGCCAGGGGGCTGAGTATTCACCCCTCCACTTT
CASSQDSQGAEYSPLHF
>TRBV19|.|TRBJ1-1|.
TGTGCCAGTACCTCTTTCGGGACTGAAGCTTTCTTT
CASTSFGTEAFF
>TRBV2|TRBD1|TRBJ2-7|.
TGTGCCAGCAGACAGGGGGTCCACGAGCAGTACTTC
CASRQGVHEQYF
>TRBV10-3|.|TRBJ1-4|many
TGTGCCACCTCCAATTCAACTAATGAAAAACTGTTTTTT
CATSNSTNEKLFF
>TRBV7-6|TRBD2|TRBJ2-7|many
TGTGCCAGCAGCTCTAATCGGGGGGACGAGCAGTACTTC
CASSSNRGDEQYF
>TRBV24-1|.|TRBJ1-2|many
TGTGCCACCAGTGACCATGACAGCAACTATGGCTACACCTTC
CATSDHDSNYGYTF
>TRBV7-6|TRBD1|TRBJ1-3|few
TGTGCCAGCAGCTTAGGGACAGGGCCCTCTGGAAACACCATATATTTT
CASSLGTGPSGNTIYF
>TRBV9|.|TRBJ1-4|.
TGTGCCAGCAGCGGGAGAGGACGTCCGGATAATGAAAAACTGTTTTTT
CASSGRGRPDNEKLFF
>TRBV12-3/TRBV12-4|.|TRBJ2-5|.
TGTGCCAGCACATGGAGAACAACAGGGCTCCAAGAGACCCAGTACTTC
CASTWRTTGLQETQYF
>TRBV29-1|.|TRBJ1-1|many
TGCAGCGGCATAGACAGAATCACTGAAGCTTTCTTT
CSGIDRITEAFF
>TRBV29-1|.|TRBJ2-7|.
TGCAGCGTACACACAGGGTTGTCCAACGAGCAGTACTTC
CSVHTGLSNEQYF
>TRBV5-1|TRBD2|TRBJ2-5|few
TGCGCCAGCAGCTTGGTGGGACGGACTAGCGGGAGTACCTACCAAGAGACCCAGTACTTC
CASSLVGRTSGSTYQETQYF
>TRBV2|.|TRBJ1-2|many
TGTGCCAGCAGTGAAGCGGCCGGACAGCCCTATGGCTACACCTTC
CASSEAAGQPYGYTF
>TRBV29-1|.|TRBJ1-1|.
TGCAGCTTATCTGTCCGGAACACTGAAGCTTTCTTT
CSLSVRNTEAFF
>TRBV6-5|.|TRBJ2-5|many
TGTGCCAGCAGTCCGACCGTTAAAGAGACCCAGTACTTC
CASSPTVKETQYF
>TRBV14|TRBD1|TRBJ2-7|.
TGTGCCAGCAGGCTGACCGGGACAGGGACCTACGAGCAGTACTTC
CASRLTGTGTYEQYF
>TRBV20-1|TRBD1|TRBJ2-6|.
TGCAGTGCTAACCCGGGACAGGGTGCAGTTGGGGCCAACGTCCTGACTTTC
CSANPGQGAVGANVLTF
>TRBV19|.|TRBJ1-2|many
TGTGCCAGTAGTGAGAAAACTTCCGATGGCTACACCTTC
CASSEKTSDGYTF
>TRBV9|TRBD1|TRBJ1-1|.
TGTGCCAGCAGCGCCACGACAGGGGGCGCCGAAGCTTTCTTT
CASSATTGGAEAFF